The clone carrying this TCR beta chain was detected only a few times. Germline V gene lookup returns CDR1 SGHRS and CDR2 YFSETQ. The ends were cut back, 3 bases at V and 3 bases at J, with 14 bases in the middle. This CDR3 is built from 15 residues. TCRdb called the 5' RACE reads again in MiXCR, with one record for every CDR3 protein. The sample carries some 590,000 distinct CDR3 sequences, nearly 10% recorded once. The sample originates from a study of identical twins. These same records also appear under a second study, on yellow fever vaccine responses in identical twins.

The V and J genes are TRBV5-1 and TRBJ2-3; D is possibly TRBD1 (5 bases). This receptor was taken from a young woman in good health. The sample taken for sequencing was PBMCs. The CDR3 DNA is TGCGCCAGCAGCTACGACAGTATAGGGACAGATACGCAGTATTTT. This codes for CASSYDSIGTDTQYF.